Listed below are T cell receptor beta chains from one sample, sequenced in a study of neurological immune-mediated disorders. Via MiXCR, TCRdb re-called the 5' RACE reads, giving one row per CDR3 protein. The sample records around 19,000 distinct CDR3 sequences, roughly a tenth being singletons. Sample: CD8+ T cells from blood. Receptor source: a woman aged 45 to 65 in good health. The CDR3 runs from the conserved cysteine through the conserved F or W. A D gene is named only where the DNA matches it firmly. A row's size may be missing; if present it is once, few, many or a size class.

j_call	v_call	d_call	clone_size	cdr3_aa	cdr3_nt
TRBJ2-5	TRBV4-3	TRBD1	many	CASSQGLTGSETQYF	TGCGCCAGCAGCCAAGGGTTGACAGGGAGCGAGACCCAGTACTTC
TRBJ1-1	TRBV5-1	-	many	CASSLKGRGEAFF	TGCGCCAGCAGCTTGAAAGGGCGGGGTGAAGCTTTCTTT
TRBJ2-5	TRBV27	TRBD1	-	CASSLTGQGFQETQYF	TGTGCCAGCAGTTTAACCGGACAGGGGTTTCAAGAGACCCAGTACTTC
TRBJ1-1	TRBV30	TRBD1	-	CAWSALQGRTEAFF	TGTGCCTGGAGTGCCCTACAGGGGCGCACTGAAGCTTTCTTT
TRBJ2-7	TRBV27	TRBD2	many	CASSLLLAGAEQYF	TGTGCCAGCAGTTTATTACTAGCGGGAGCCGAGCAGTACTTC
TRBJ2-5	TRBV24-1	TRBD1	many	CATSDPGQQETQYF	TGTGCCACCAGTGACCCGGGACAGCAAGAGACCCAGTACTTC
TRBJ2-1	TRBV5-6	-	many	CASGLYNEQFF	TGTGCCTCAGGGTTATACAATGAGCAGTTCTTC
TRBJ2-7	TRBV14	-	many	CASSPWDSTYEQYF	TGTGCCAGCAGCCCCTGGGATTCAACCTACGAGCAGTACTTC
TRBJ2-1	TRBV4-3	-	many	CASSPGGNEQFF	TGCGCCAGCAGCCCCGGGGGCAATGAGCAGTTCTTC
TRBJ2-1	TRBV29-1	TRBD2	-	CSVWTSKVNEQFF	TGCAGCGTTTGGACTAGCAAGGTCAATGAGCAGTTCTTC
TRBJ2-1	TRBV20-1	-	many	CSARDLASGASYNEQFF	TGCAGTGCTAGAGACTTGGCCTCGGGGGCCTCCTACAATGAGCAGTTCTTC
TRBJ1-2	TRBV14	-	many	CASSLKPRGVLDYGYTF	TGTGCCAGCAGCCTTAAACCCCGGGGAGTGCTTGACTATGGCTACACCTTC
TRBJ2-3	TRBV7-8	-	-	CVSSLGQPDTQYF	TGTGTCAGCAGCCTTGGGCAGCCAGATACGCAGTATTTT
TRBJ1-5	TRBV7-9	TRBD1	many	CASSSDRVANQPQHF	TGTGCCAGCAGTTCGGACAGGGTCGCCAATCAGCCCCAGCATTTT
TRBJ2-1	TRBV5-1	TRBD2	once	CASSGGTSSYNEQFF	TGCGCCAGCAGCGGGGGGACTAGCTCCTACAATGAGCAGTTCTTC
TRBJ2-7	TRBV7-8	-	many	CASSYGPGGEQYF	TGTGCCAGCAGCTACGGGCCAGGAGGGGAGCAGTACTTC
TRBJ2-7	TRBV19	-	many	CASSAGHLYEQYF	TGTGCCAGTAGTGCGGGACACCTCTACGAGCAGTACTTC
TRBJ2-7	TRBV20-1	-	many	CSARAEAGHYEQYF	TGCAGTGCTAGAGCGGAGGCAGGGCACTACGAGCAGTACTTC
TRBJ1-5	TRBV7-9	TRBD1	many	CASSLSGGRQPQHF	TGTGCCAGCAGCTTATCAGGGGGCCGTCAGCCCCAGCATTTT
TRBJ2-5	TRBV28	-	many	CASSLPEVQGETQYF	TGTGCCAGCAGTTTACCGGAGGTGCAGGGAGAGACCCAGTACTTC
TRBJ2-2	TRBV20-1	-	many	CSAGSPGELFF	TGCAGTGCAGGGAGCCCCGGGGAGCTGTTTTTT
TRBJ1-2	TRBV3-1	-	-	CASSHGGSGYGYTF	TGTGCCAGCAGCCACGGGGGTAGCGGCTATGGCTACACCTTC
TRBJ1-5	TRBV28	TRBD1	many	CASSLIRQGFGRPQHF	TGTGCCAGCAGCTTAATCCGACAGGGGTTTGGTCGGCCCCAGCATTTT
TRBJ2-7	TRBV12-3/TRBV12-4	TRBD2	-	CASSFRGGEQYF	TGTGCCAGCAGTTTCCGGGGGGGCGAGCAGTACTTC
TRBJ2-3	TRBV24-1	TRBD1	-	CATRDRGTDTQYF	TGTGCCACCAGGGACAGGGGTACAGATACGCAGTATTTT
TRBJ2-5	TRBV7-9	-	-	CASSSGQLQETQYF	TGTGCCAGCAGCAGTGGACAGTTACAAGAGACCCAGTACTTC
TRBJ2-2	TRBV20-1	-	medium-sized	CSASSRRKGNTGELFF	TGCAGTGCTAGCAGTCGACGAAAGGGGAACACCGGGGAGCTGTTTTTT
TRBJ2-1	TRBV9	-	many	CASSAAAGVVLSGDQSTEQFF	TGTGCCAGCAGCGCCGCCGCAGGGGTTGTTTTATCCGGGGACCAGTCTACGGAGCAGTTCTTC
TRBJ2-7	TRBV28	-	many	CASSPAGSYEQYF	TGTGCCAGCAGCCCGGCCGGCTCCTACGAGCAGTACTTC
TRBJ2-3	TRBV29-1	TRBD1	many	CSVEGQGGTDTQYF	TGCAGCGTGGAAGGACAGGGTGGCACAGATACGCAGTATTTT
TRBJ2-7	TRBV12-3/TRBV12-4	TRBD1	-	CASTTTGRYEQYF	TGTGCCAGCACAACGACAGGGCGGTACGAGCAGTACTTC
TRBJ1-4	TRBV7-9	-	many	CASSEPITEGEKLFF	TGTGCCAGCAGCGAACCGATAACGGAGGGCGAAAAACTGTTTTTT
TRBJ2-2	TRBV5-6	-	many	CASSPYSGELFF	TGTGCCAGCAGCCCTTATTCCGGGGAGCTGTTTTTT
TRBJ2-3	TRBV5-1	TRBD2	-	CASSLGLADTDTQYF	TGCGCCAGCAGCTTGGGACTAGCGGACACAGATACGCAGTATTTT
TRBJ1-5	TRBV7-9	-	many	CASSPARQNYSNQPQHF	TGTGCCAGCAGCCCAGCGCGACAAAACTATAGCAATCAGCCCCAGCATTTT
TRBJ2-7	TRBV14	TRBD2	many	CASSPSHSGTSGIGYEQYF	TGTGCCAGCAGCCCGTCTCACTCCGGGACTAGCGGGATAGGCTACGAGCAGTACTTC
TRBJ1-3	TRBV28	-	-	CASSVQGSGTTIYF	TGTGCCAGCAGCGTCCAGGGATCTGGAACCACCATATATTTT
TRBJ2-2	TRBV28	TRBD1	many	CASSPPDRGERELFF	TGTGCCAGCAGCCCTCCGGACAGGGGTGAACGGGAGCTGTTTTTT
TRBJ1-1	TRBV27	-	many	CASSPLGEGTEAFF	TGTGCCAGCAGTCCACTAGGGGAAGGCACTGAAGCTTTCTTT
TRBJ2-3	TRBV27	-	many	CASSLLGRDTQYF	TGTGCCAGCAGTTTACTGGGGAGGGATACGCAGTATTTT
TRBJ1-5	TRBV29-1	-	many	CSVAVAGQPQHF	TGCAGCGTTGCGGTTGCAGGGCAGCCCCAGCATTTT
TRBJ2-6	TRBV7-9	-	many	CASSSSRFPASGANVLTF	TGTGCCAGCAGCTCCAGTAGGTTTCCCGCCTCTGGGGCCAACGTCCTGACTTTC
TRBJ2-7	TRBV7-9	TRBD1	many	CASSQPRDRGPDEQYF	TGTGCCAGCAGCCAGCCCCGGGACAGGGGACCAGACGAGCAGTACTTC
TRBJ2-1	TRBV29-1	-	medium-sized	CSVEFTPSKFNEQFF	TGCAGCGTTGAATTTACTCCTTCAAAGTTCAATGAGCAGTTCTTC
TRBJ2-3	TRBV7-6	-	many	CASSLPLNHTNSLTDTQYF	TGTGCCAGCAGCCTCCCTCTCAACCACACGAACAGCCTCACAGATACGCAGTATTTT
TRBJ1-1	TRBV5-1	-	-	CASSLAVFPGNRQPAFF	TGCGCCAGCAGCTTGGCGGTCTTTCCAGGGAACCGGCAGCCGGCTTTCTTT
TRBJ2-5	TRBV7-9	-	many	CASSLDSEIQETQYF	TGTGCCAGCAGCTTAGATTCTGAGATCCAAGAGACCCAGTACTTC
TRBJ2-6	TRBV28	-	many	CASTTIGGSLTNVLTF	TGTGCCAGCACCACGATAGGGGGTTCCTTGACCAACGTCCTGACTTTC